Presented here are 29 T cell receptor beta chains from one specimen sequenced in a study of cytomegalovirus exposure and HLA in healthy donors. The PCR ran on 60 Vbeta and 13 Jbeta primers. Sequencing was performed with immunoSEQ multiplex PCR; in TCRdb, only in-frame clones are kept and a portion is missing. Here the sample spans about 190,000 clones, just under 75% being singletons. The sample comprised PBMCs. All receptors derive from a woman aged 25 to 39 in good health and CMV-seropositive.

A few counts support this clone. The chain combines TRBV11-1 with TRBJ2-7; TRBD2 matches 8 bases. Germline assignment: CDR1 SGHAT and CDR2 FQDESV (reference sequence). J was trimmed by 0 bases and V by 5 bases; bases with no gene match: 6. The CDR3 length is 15 residues. The CDR3 spells CASSPREGYSYEQYF. CDR3 nucleotides: TGTGCCAGCAGCCCTCGGGAGGGATACTCCTACGAGCAGTACTTC.

This chain connects TRBV5-1 to TRBJ2-7, with D possibly matching TRBD1 (6 bases). The V gene's germline CDR1 is SGHRS and CDR2 YFSETQ. With 0 bases removed from V and 0 bases from J, the gap between germline ends came to 13 bases. The CDR3 loop spans 16 amino acids. The CDR3 DNA follows: TGCGCCAGCAGCTTGGAAGGGGGACAAAACTCCTACGAGCAGTACTTC. Translating gives CASSLEGGQNSYEQYF.

This sequence joins TRBV5-4 and TRBJ1-2; D perhaps matches TRBD1 (5 bases). V was shortened by 4 bases and J by 4 bases, with 11 bases between the two germline ends. The CDR3 is 13 amino acids. Looked up from germline, CDR1 is SGHNT and CDR2 is YYREEE (reference sequence). The CDR3 nucleotides read TGTGCCAGCAGCCCCGACAGCCTCTATGGCTACACCTTC. Its translation is CASSPDSLYGYTF.

This clone showed up just a few times. The chain employs TRBV19 and TRBJ1-2; 11 bases are a match to TRBD1. The junction had 20 bases not matched to a gene; V was cut back by 3 bases and J by 8 bases. Looked up from germline, CDR1 is LNHDA and CDR2 is SQIVND (reference sequence). The CDR3 loop spans 19 amino acids. The CDR3 here is CASSIYSGQGASSTKGYTF. The DNA for the CDR3 is TGTGCCAGTAGTATCTACAGCGGACAGGGGGCCTCCTCTACTAAAGGCTACACCTTC.

The chain uses TRBV5-1 and TRBJ2-3; 8 bases agree with TRBD2. There are 17 residues in the CDR3. V shed 4 bases and J 5 bases; nucleotides not matched to a gene: 15. CDR1 SGHRS and CDR2 YFSETQ come from the germline V gene. CDR3 sequence reads: CASSLAPGAGVGDTQYF. CDR3 nucleotides: TGCGCCAGCAGCCTAGCCCCGGGAGCGGGAGTAGGAGATACGCAGTATTTT.

The chain carries TRBV7-9 and TRBJ1-2; D is uncertain. Germline V gene sequence: CDR1 SEHNR, CDR2 FQNEAQ (reference sequence). CDR3 size: 14 residues. V lost 2 bases and J lost 8, with 15 bases in between. Written as DNA, the CDR3 is TGTGCCAGCAGCTTATATGAGGGAAGGATGGGCTACACCTTC. Protein: CASSLYEGRMGYTF.

The chain carries TRBV18 and TRBJ2-3, with a tentative D call TRBD2 (6 bases). V lost 3 bases and J lost 0, with 13 bases in between. The CDR3 covers 16 residues. The germline gives CDR1 KGHSH, CDR2 LQKENI. The CDR3 sequence: CASSPGASVSTDTQYF. CDR3 coding DNA: TGTGCCAGCTCACCGGGCGCTAGCGTTAGCACAGATACGCAGTATTTT.

The V call is TRBV5-1, the J call TRBJ2-7; D is possibly TRBD2 (6 bases). Trimming took off 0 bases at V and 2 bases at J, with 9 bases between the two ends. Germline V lookup: CDR1 SGHRS, CDR2 YFSETQ. The length of the CDR3 is 14 residues. CDR3 coding DNA: TGCGCCAGCAGCTTGGGGGCGGGACCCTACGAGCAGTACTTC. It yields the protein CASSLGAGPYEQYF.

This CDR3 is CASSLVALAGYEQYF. The DNA of the CDR3 is TGTGCCAGCAGCTTAGTTGCCCTAGCGGGATACGAGCAGTACTTC. The chain couples TRBV7-6 to TRBJ2-7; TRBD2 matches at 9 bases. V lost 1 base to trimming and J lost 4 bases; unmatched junction nucleotides: 5. Germline V gene data show CDR1 as SGHVS and CDR2 as FNYEAQ. This CDR3 has 15 amino acids.

The genes are TRBV7-9 and TRBJ1-4; the match to TRBD1 covers 9 bases. With V trimmed by 7 bases and J by 8 bases, 8 bases remained unmatched. Per germline, CDR1 SEHNR and CDR2 FQNEAQ (reference sequence). The length of the CDR3 is 14 residues. This CDR3 reads CASIKQGAYEKLFF. CDR3 coding DNA: TGTGCCAGCATCAAACAGGGGGCGTACGAAAAACTGTTTTTT.

As regards this clone: Without the conserved terminal phenylalanine or tryptophan, this CDR3 likely stems from a read error. The DNA is left out, because the CDR3 cannot be placed on it with certainty; the CDR3 is given as TCRdb lists it. The chain joins TRBV9 to TRBJ1-2; whether TRBD1, the table's D call, matches the DNA was not checked. CDR1 is SGDLS and CDR2 is YYNGEE in the germline V gene. The length of the CDR3 is 12 amino acids, counting both ends. The CDR3 sequence: CASSVPGQGSRG.

This chain links TRBV6-4 with TRBJ2-3; TRBD2 agrees at 9 bases. Unmatched junction bases numbered 5, after V lost 0 bases and J lost 10 bases. This CDR3 is 14 amino acids long. Germline values: CDR1 MRHNA, CDR2 SNTAGT. CDR3 coding DNA: TGTGCCAGCAGTGACTCTGGGGTAGCGGGAGCGCAGTATTTT. This codes for CASSDSGVAGAQYF.

This chain joins TRBV11-2 and TRBJ2-7; TRBD2 matches 8 bases. V was clipped by 1 base and J by 6 bases; unmatched bases: 11. This CDR3 is built from 16 residues. Germline loops: CDR1 SGHAT, CDR2 FQNNGV. The CDR3 loop is CASSLGLASGRSEQYF. The CDR3 DNA is TGTGCCAGCAGCTTAGGTTTGGCTAGCGGGCGGAGCGAGCAGTACTTC.

The J gene is TRBJ2-2, the V gene TRBV19; maybe TRBD2 (5 bases). This CDR3 is 15 amino acids long. Trimming took 5 bases from V and 5 from J, leaving 15 bases between them. Germline CDR1 LNHDA, CDR2 SQIVND (reference sequence). The CDR3 DNA reads TGTGCCAGTAGTTCCGAGGGCAGAAGAACCGGGGAGCTGTTTTTT. Its translation is CASSSEGRRTGELFF.

There are a few counts of this clone. The J gene is TRBJ2-4, the V gene TRBV23-1; TRBD1 might be the D (5 bases). TRBV23-1 is marked as an open reading frame, function uncertain. The CDR3 consists of 14 residues. V was pared by 0 bases and J by 5 bases, with 8 bases between. CDR3 loop: CASSQSGAENIQYF. In nucleotides, the CDR3 is TGCGCCAGCAGTCAATCAGGGGCAGAAAACATTCAGTACTTC.

The J gene is TRBJ2-7, the V gene TRBV28; a weak D match, TRBD2 (6 bases). The CDR3 spans 11 residues. Germline assignment: CDR1 MDHEN and CDR2 SYDVKM. V dropped 3 bases and J dropped 7 bases, with 7 bases sitting between them. The CDR3 DNA sequence: TGTGCCAGCAGTTTTGGAGGGGAGCAGTACTTC. Translated: CASSFGGEQYF.

The chain employs TRBV29-1 and TRBJ2-1; D is ambiguous. The ends were cut back, 4 bases at V and 9 bases at J, with 10 bases in the middle. In germline, CDR1 is SQVTM, CDR2 ANQGSEA. This CDR3 region has 11 residues. This CDR3 reads CSVGLGSEQFF. As DNA, the CDR3 is TGCAGCGTTGGATTGGGCAGTGAGCAGTTCTTC.

The chain couples TRBV7-2 to TRBJ1-2; possibly TRBD1 for D (6 bases). CDR1 and CDR2 from the germline V gene are SGHTA and FQGNSA. The CDR3 has 15 residues. V was clipped by 1 base and J by 4 bases, with 13 bases between them. The CDR3 DNA sequence: TGTGCCAGCAGCTTAGATGGGGGAGGGGGCTATGGCTACACCTTC. Protein product: CASSLDGGGGYGYTF.

There are a few counts of this clone. The rearrangement uses TRBV7-9 and TRBJ1-2; TRBD1 might be the D (5 bases). CDR3 length equals 11 residues. Between the trimmed V and J ends, which lost 10 bases and 4 bases, there was a span of 10 bases. Per germline, CDR1 SEHNR and CDR2 FQNEAQ (reference sequence). This CDR3 is CATTQGYGYTF. Here the CDR3 DNA reads TGTGCCACCACGCAGGGCTATGGCTACACCTTC. Full variable domain (outside the CDR3, taken from reference TRBV7-9 and TRBJ1-2): DTGVSQNPRHKITKRGQNVTFRCDPISEHNRLYWYRQTLGQGPEFLTYFQNEAQLEKSRLLSDRFSAERPKGSFSTLEIQRTEQGDSAMYLCATTQGYGYTFGSGTRLTVV.

The genes are TRBV6-1 and TRBJ2-7; 9 nucleotides agree with TRBD1. There are 12 residues in the CDR3. The V and J ends lost 10 bases and 2 bases, in that order; junction bases with no gene match: 3. Germline CDR1 and CDR2: MNHNS and SASEGT. CDR3 in DNA: TGTGCCAACCGGACAGGGGCCTACGAGCAGTACTTC. Protein: CANRTGAYEQYF.

This rearrangement joins TRBV28 to TRBJ2-7, with a tentative D call TRBD2 (6 bases). CDR3 length: 14 residues. Germline V gives CDR1 MDHEN, CDR2 SYDVKM. Trimming took 1 base from V and 3 from J, leaving 10 bases between them. CDR3 amino acids: CASSLSTGDYEQYF. The CDR3 coding sequence is TGTGCCAGCAGTTTATCTACGGGGGACTACGAGCAGTACTTC.

This clone was seen a handful of times. This chain uses TRBV4-1 with TRBJ2-7, with a tentative D call TRBD1 (5 bases). This CDR3 spans 13 amino acids. Germline-derived CDR1 and CDR2 are MGHRA and YSYEKL. V lost 4 bases to trimming and J lost 4 bases, with 11 bases between them. This CDR3 is CASSRSTEYEQYF. CDR3 coding DNA: TGCGCCAGCAGCCGCTCGACAGAGTACGAGCAGTACTTC.

This rearrangement joins TRBV9 to TRBJ2-3, with D tentatively TRBD2 (5 bases). The CDR3 runs to 16 residues. The germline V gene encodes CDR1 SGDLS and CDR2 YYNGEE. V lost 0 bases and J lost 2, with 13 bases in between. The CDR3 bases are TGTGCCAGCAGCGTAGAGGCTGGGAGTTACACAGATACGCAGTATTTT. Translation: CASSVEAGSYTDTQYF.

This chain links TRBV10-1 with TRBJ2-7; 10 bases are a match to TRBD2. The CDR3 runs to 13 residues. CDR1 is WNHNN, CDR2 SYGVQD, per germline (reference sequence). Losses at the gene ends were 2 bases for V and 6 bases for J; bases not matched to a gene: 1. CDR3 amino acids: CASSETSGIEQYF. In DNA form, the CDR3 reads TGCGCCAGCAGTGAGACTAGCGGGATCGAGCAGTACTTC.

The chain carries TRBV10-3 and TRBJ1-6; tentatively, D is TRBD1 (5 bases). This CDR3 contains 15 residues. Germline V gene data show CDR1 as ENHRY and CDR2 as SYGVKD. The ends were cut back, 0 bases at V and 10 bases at J, with 13 bases in the middle. The DNA for the CDR3 is TGTGCCATCAGTGAGTCGAATGGGGCGCGGTCACCCCTCCACTTT. Its protein is CAISESNGARSPLHF.

The rearrangement links TRBV28 to TRBJ1-1; D call uncertain. Germline V gives CDR1 MDHEN, CDR2 SYDVKM. Trimming left V 6 bases short and J 4 bases short, with 12 bases between. CDR3 length: 13 amino acids. CDR3 region: CASRSSGSTEAFF. The CDR3 DNA follows: TGTGCCAGCAGGAGTAGCGGGAGCACTGAAGCTTTCTTT.

The V call is TRBV27, the J call TRBJ2-1; 10 bases fit TRBD2. V shed 2 bases, J shed 5 bases, and the junction held 3 bases outside the gene matches. The germline gives CDR1 MNHEY, CDR2 SMNVEV (reference sequence). This CDR3 contains 15 residues. Here the CDR3 DNA reads TGTGCCAGCAGTTTACTAGCGGGAGTAAACAATGAGCAGTTCTTC. It is translated as CASSLLAGVNNEQFF.

This clone was recorded a few times. The rearrangement links TRBV15 to TRBJ2-3; 16 positions match TRBD2. V was pared by 3 bases and J by 2 bases, with 2 bases of the junction left unmatched. The CDR3 runs to 17 residues. CDR1 is LNHNV and CDR2 is YYDKDF in the germline V gene (reference sequence). The DNA of the CDR3 is TGTGCCACCAGCAGGGGGACTAGCGGGAGGGCCACAGATACGCAGTATTTT. Amino acids: CATSRGTSGRATDTQYF. Full variable domain (outside the CDR3, taken from reference TRBV15 and TRBJ2-3): DAMVIQNPRYQVTQFGKPVTLSCSQTLNHNVMYWYQQKSSQAPKLLFHYYDKDFNNEADTPDNFQSRRPNTSFCFLDIRSPGLGDTAMYLCATSRGTSGRATDTQYFGPGTRLTVL.

A single count supports this clone. The CDR3 nucleotides read TGTGCCAGCAGTTTACCCCGACAGGGGAGGTCCTACAATGAGCAGTTCTTC. Its translation: CASSLPRQGRSYNEQFF. The chain combines TRBV27 with TRBJ2-1; TRBD1 aligns across 8 bases. The CDR3 runs 17 residues. The trim removed 2 bases at V and 1 base at J, leaving 7 bases unmatched. Germline CDR1 reads MNHEY; CDR2 reads SMNVEV (reference sequence).